What follows are 25 T cell receptor beta chains derived from one specimen sequenced in a study of T cells in Graves' hyperthyroidism and ophthalmopathy. It was RNA transcripts that yielded the amplified TCR beta CDR3 regions. The HTBI primer set served for first-round RT-PCR of the TCR CDR3. TCRdb re-called the multiplex PCR reads with MiXCR, one entry per CDR3 protein. The sample shows around 290,000 distinct CDR3 sequences, about 15% of them seen only once. The sequencing sample was made of blood. The receptors derive from an older woman with Graves' ophthalmopathy.

This clonotype was detected a few times. V usage is TRBV7-9 and J usage is TRBJ1-4; D is undetermined. V gave up 2 bases and J gave up 5 bases, with 9 bases separating them. The CDR3 totals 14 residues. Germline-derived CDR1 and CDR2 are SEHNR and FQNEAQ (reference sequence). CDR3 DNA sequence: TGTGCCAGCAGCTTAAGGAGGGAAAATGAAAAACTGTTTTTT. Its translation: CASSLRRENEKLFF.

This clonotype was observed at least ten times. The chain links TRBV18 to TRBJ2-3, with D possibly being TRBD1 (7 bases). V gave up 6 bases and J gave up 0 bases, with 16 bases separating them. The CDR3 totals 16 residues. Germline V gives CDR1 KGHSH, CDR2 LQKENI. CDR3 amino acids: CASSLQGGASTDTQYF. DNA for the CDR3: TGTGCCAGCTCGCTCCAGGGGGGAGCTAGCACAGATACGCAGTATTTT.

A remark on this clonotype: It may be a read error: a sequence one base away is much more abundant. The rearrangement links TRBV5-1 to TRBJ2-1; D is perhaps TRBD1 (5 bases). The J call could be wrong; TRBJ2-7 is a better fit for the DNA end. CDR1 and CDR2 (germline): SGHRS, YFSETQ. The CDR3 has 13 residues. CDR3 protein: CASSEDSYNEQYF. In nucleotides, the CDR3 is TGCGCCAGCAGCGAAGACAGCTACAATGAGCAGTACTTC.

CDR3 amino acids: CASSYTGGADTQYF. The CDR3 coding sequence is TGTGCCAGCAGTTACACAGGGGGGGCAGATACGCAGTATTTT. This chain connects TRBV28 to TRBJ2-3; D is perhaps TRBD1 (8 bases). The CDR3 contains 14 residues. CDR1 and CDR2 from the germline V gene are MDHEN and SYDVKM. Trimming stripped 4 bases from V and 4 bases from J, with 12 bases between.

In its sample, this clonotype was seen many times. The V call is TRBV2, the J call TRBJ1-1; 7 bases align to TRBD1. The CDR3 has 13 amino acids. After removal of 4 bases from V and 2 bases from J, the junction contained 1 base not matched to a gene. The germline V gene encodes CDR1 SNHLY and CDR2 FYNNEI. CDR3 in amino acids: CASSGDSNTEAFF. CDR3 nucleotide sequence: TGTGCCAGCAGTGGGGACAGCAACACTGAAGCTTTCTTT.

This clonotype has only a few counts. The chain links TRBV20-1 to TRBJ1-2; 7 bases fit TRBD1. Losses at the gene ends were 2 bases for V and 6 bases for J; bases not matched to a gene: 12. Per germline, CDR1 DFQATT and CDR2 SNEGSKA (reference sequence). This CDR3 comprises 15 residues. CDR3 sequence: CSARRSGGADDGYTF. In DNA form, the CDR3 reads TGCAGTGCTAGACGCTCAGGGGGGGCGGATGATGGCTACACCTTC.

This clonotype has ten or more counts. The chain recombines TRBV27 with TRBJ2-1; 9 bases are a match to TRBD2. Trimming at V came to 5 bases and at J to 5 bases, leaving 4 bases not matched to a gene. Germline lookup yields CDR1 MNHEY and CDR2 SMNVEV (reference sequence). This CDR3 spans 14 amino acids. The CDR3 DNA reads as TGTGCCAGCAGTGCGGGAGGGCCCCACAATGAGCAGTTCTTC. Amino acid sequence: CASSAGGPHNEQFF.

This clonotype was seen at least ten times. The chain employs TRBV2 and TRBJ1-6; D remains unclear. The V and J ends lost 3 bases and 0 bases respectively, with 12 bases between them. The germline CDR1 and CDR2 sequences are SNHLY and FYNNEI. The CDR3 runs to 17 residues. This CDR3 is CASSERQKSSYNSPLHF. CDR3 sequence (DNA): TGTGCCAGCAGTGAGCGGCAGAAGAGCTCCTATAATTCACCCCTCCACTTT.

This clonotype was detected ten times or more. The CDR3 bases are TGTGCCAGCTCACCAGACAGCGATCAGCCCCAGCATTTT. Translated, it gives CASSPDSDQPQHF. This chain joins TRBV18 and TRBJ1-5, with D possibly matching TRBD1 (5 bases). V lost 2 bases to trimming and J lost 5 bases, with 7 bases between them. Germline-derived CDR1 and CDR2 are KGHSH and LQKENI. The CDR3 extends over 13 amino acids.

In its sample, this clonotype was seen many times. The genes are TRBV7-2 and TRBJ2-1, with 13 positions matching TRBD2. The CDR3 consists of 19 residues. Germline V gene data show CDR1 as SGHTA and CDR2 as FQGNSA. Germline trimming cut 10 bases from V and 3 bases from J; bases unmatched to any gene: 18. CDR3 in amino acids: CATPDSGLAGVVLYNEQFF. DNA of the CDR3: TGTGCCACCCCCGACTCAGGACTAGCGGGAGTTGTTCTCTACAATGAGCAGTTCTTC. The variable domain in full, completed from reference TRBV7-2 and TRBJ2-1, reads GAGVSQSPSNKVTEKGKDVELRCDPISGHTALYWYRQSLGQGLEFLIYFQGNSAPDKSGLPSDRFSAERTGGSVSTLTIQRTQQEDSAVYLCATPDSGLAGVVLYNEQFFGPGTRLTVL.

This clonotype was seen only a few times. J is TRBJ2-1 and V is TRBV4-1; D may be TRBD1 or TRBD2 (5 bases each). The CDR3 is 17 residues long. Trimming took 4 bases from V and 4 from J, leaving 20 bases between them. The germline gives CDR1 MGHRA, CDR2 YSYEKL. The CDR3 DNA reads as TGCGCCAGCAGCCGGGACCCTTATCAACTTCAATACAATGAGCAGTTCTTC. Protein: CASSRDPYQLQYNEQFF.

This clonotype was seen only a few times. The V and J genes are TRBV4-1 and TRBJ1-4, with 8 bases matching TRBD1. Germline CDR1 and CDR2: MGHRA and YSYEKL. This CDR3 region has 15 residues. V lost 2 bases, J lost 7 bases, and 6 bases stayed unmatched. The chain's CDR3 is CASSQPGQGSEKLFF. The CDR3 nucleotides read TGCGCCAGCAGCCAACCCGGACAGGGTAGTGAAAAACTGTTTTTT.

The rearrangement links TRBV30 to TRBJ1-5; D uncertain. CDR3 length: 16 amino acids. CDR1 GTSNPN and CDR2 SVGIG come from the germline V gene (reference sequence). The V gene lost 6 bases and the J gene lost 1 base, with 19 bases spanning the gap. The CDR3, as DNA: TGTGCCTGCACCTACAGTGGCGAAAGGAGCAATCAGCCCCAGCATTTT. Translating it yields CACTYSGERSNQPQHF.

Ten or more counts support this clonotype. The rearrangement links TRBV13 to TRBJ2-1; D ambiguous. The V gene lost 2 bases and the J gene lost 4 bases, with 15 bases spanning the gap. Germline CDR1 and CDR2: PRHDT and FYEKMQ (reference sequence). There are 16 residues in the CDR3. The CDR3 DNA is TGTGCCAGCAGCTTAAGTGCCTCACCCCCGTACAATGAGCAGTTCTTC. Protein sequence: CASSLSASPPYNEQFF. Full variable domain (remainder filled in from reference TRBV13 and TRBJ2-1): AAGVIQSPRHLIKEKRETATLKCYPIPRHDTVYWYQQGPGQDPQFLISFYEKMQSDKGSIPDRFSAQQFSDYHSELNMSSLELGDSALYFCASSLSASPPYNEQFFGPGTRLTVL.

This clonotype has a count of ten or more. The rearrangement joins TRBV2 to TRBJ2-7, with D perhaps TRBD2 (6 bases). The ends were cut back, 6 bases at V and 3 bases at J, with 12 bases in the middle. Germline CDR1 SNHLY, CDR2 FYNNEI. The CDR3 length is 13 residues. The CDR3 loop is CASSSGGFYEQYF. CDR3 in DNA: TGTGCCAGCAGCTCTGGAGGGTTCTACGAGCAGTACTTC.

This clonotype was found a few times. The gene calls are TRBV2 and TRBJ1-2, with D perhaps matching TRBD1 (6 bases). Germline assignment: CDR1 SNHLY and CDR2 FYNNEI. V was pared by 2 bases and J by 4 bases, with 11 bases between. The CDR3 length is 14 residues. The CDR3 protein is CASSEWVRGYGYTF. CDR3 coding DNA: TGTGCCAGCAGTGAATGGGTCAGGGGCTATGGCTACACCTTC.

This clonotype was counted at least ten times. The CDR3 coding sequence is TGCGCCAGCAGCTTGGACGCTAGCGGGACAGACGGGGAGCTGTTTTTT. Translating gives CASSLDASGTDGELFF. The chain employs TRBV5-1 and TRBJ2-2; TRBD2 aligns across 9 bases. Germline V gene sequence: CDR1 SGHRS, CDR2 YFSETQ. V gave up 0 bases and J gave up 7 bases; unmatched junction bases: 7. This CDR3 contains 16 residues.

In this sample, this clonotype turned up many times. The chain has TRBV3-1 and TRBJ2-2; D gene unclear. The CDR3 spans 15 residues. The germline V gene has CDR1 LGHDT and CDR2 YNNKEL (reference sequence). V lost 1 base and J 3 bases, leaving 9 bases between the germline ends. The chain's CDR3 is CASSQVFRDTGELFF. In DNA form, the CDR3 reads TGTGCCAGCAGCCAAGTTTTTAGAGACACCGGGGAGCTGTTTTTT.

The chain uses TRBV15 and TRBJ2-5; TRBD2 aligns across 7 bases. The V segment lost 5 bases and the J segment 5 bases; nucleotides outside the gene matches: 11. The CDR3 runs 15 residues. Germline CDR1 is LNHNV and CDR2 is YYDKDF (reference sequence). The CDR3 sequence is CATSPPGQGGETQYF. The CDR3 nucleotides read TGTGCCACCAGCCCCCCGGGGCAGGGAGGGGAGACCCAGTACTTC.

This clonotype was seen ten or more times. The chain joins TRBV11-2 to TRBJ2-7; TRBD1 is a possible D gene (6 bases). The CDR3 sequence is 12 residues long. CDR1 and CDR2 from the germline V gene are SGHAT and FQNNGV. Trimming took off 4 bases at V and 6 bases at J, with 10 bases between the two ends. The CDR3 reads CASSSTGLEQYF. DNA of the CDR3: TGTGCCAGCAGCTCCACAGGGCTCGAGCAGTACTTC. Full variable domain (outside the CDR3, taken from reference TRBV11-2 and TRBJ2-7): EAGVAQSPRYKIIEKRQSVAFWCNPISGHATLYWYQQILGQGPKLLIQFQNNGVVDDSQLPKDRFSAERLKGVDSTLKIQPAKLEDSAVYLCASSSTGLEQYFGPGTRLTVT.

The rearrangement uses TRBV20-1 and TRBJ2-7; 7 nucleotides agree with TRBD1. Germline V lookup: CDR1 DFQATT, CDR2 SNEGSKA (reference sequence). The V gene end was trimmed by 5 bases and the J gene end by 2 bases; junction bases not matched to a gene: 6. This CDR3 region has 13 residues. The CDR3, as DNA: TGCAGTGCTCCAAAGACAGGGACCTACGAGCAGTACTTC. Translation: CSAPKTGTYEQYF.

This clonotype was detected many times. The V call is TRBV11-2, the J call TRBJ2-3, with unresolved D. V was clipped by 6 bases and J by 5 bases, with 15 bases between them. The CDR3 is 14 amino acids. CDR1 and CDR2 (germline): SGHAT, FQNNGV. CDR3 sequence reads: CASSQIQSGDTQYF. The CDR3 region has the DNA TGTGCCAGCAGTCAAATACAGTCTGGAGATACGCAGTATTTT.

Many counts were recorded for this clonotype. This sequence joins TRBV27 and TRBJ1-5, with D possibly matching TRBD1 (6 bases). The CDR3 has 14 residues. Germline V gives CDR1 MNHEY, CDR2 SMNVEV (reference sequence). V lost 3 bases to trimming and J lost 2 bases, with 8 bases between them. The CDR3 DNA reads as TGTGCCAGCAGTTTGCGGACAGGCAATCAGCCCCAGCATTTT. It encodes CASSLRTGNQPQHF.

Only a few counts were recorded for this clonotype. Here the CDR3 reads CATSDFEAGVTETQYF. The CDR3 DNA is TGTGCCACCAGTGATTTTGAGGCGGGAGTGACTGAGACCCAGTACTTC. This chain links TRBV24-1 with TRBJ2-5, with 7 bases aligning to TRBD2. With V trimmed by 1 base and J by 5 bases, 9 bases remained unmatched. The CDR3 covers 16 residues. Per the germline V gene, CDR1 is KGHDR and CDR2 is SFDVKD.

Many counts were recorded for this clonotype. The V call is TRBV7-9, the J call TRBJ2-7, with TRBD2 matching over 13 bases. The V segment lost 3 bases and the J segment 2 bases; nucleotides outside the gene matches: 4. Germline V gives CDR1 SEHNR, CDR2 FQNEAQ (reference sequence). The CDR3 consists of 16 residues. DNA for the CDR3: TGTGCCAGCAGCTTCGGGACTAGCGGGGCCGCCTACGAGCAGTACTTC. This gives the protein CASSFGTSGAAYEQYF.